One and the same sample provided the 19 T cell receptor beta chains below, sequenced in a study of cytotoxic CD8 clonotypes in ibrutinib-treated CLL. Using immunoSEQ multiplex PCR, the repertoire was profiled, and TCRdb retains in-frame clones only, with some absent. The data show more than 300,000 clones, about 80% seen once. The sequencing here drew on PBMCs, taken before ibrutinib treatment. The receptors stem from a human donor with chronic lymphocytic leukemia.

This chain uses TRBV7-9 with TRBJ1-1; 12 nucleotides match TRBD1. The CDR3 totals 16 residues. Trimming cost V 6 bases and J 5 bases; bases outside gene matches: 10. Germline CDR1 reads SEHNR; CDR2 reads FQNEAQ (reference sequence). The CDR3 coding sequence is TGTGCCAGCAGTACTCCGGGACAGGGGGCGCGAACTGAAGCTTTCTTT. It is translated as CASSTPGQGARTEAFF.

The table lists this clone with a few counts. The sample contains more than one DNA sequence encoding this CDR3. This chain uses TRBV5-1 with TRBJ2-7; tentatively, D is TRBD1 (6 bases). Trimming took 1 base from V and 0 from J, leaving 8 bases between them. Germline V gene sequence: CDR1 SGHRS, CDR2 YFSETQ. This CDR3 contains 14 residues. CDR3 sequence reads: CASSLIQGSYEQYF. The DNA of the CDR3 is TGCGCCAGCAGCTTGATACAGGGCTCCTACGAGCAGTACTTC.

This clone is a singleton in its sample. J is TRBJ1-1 and V is TRBV7-9; perhaps TRBD1 as D (5 bases). V lost 3 bases, J lost 0 bases, and 11 bases lay in between. Germline loops: CDR1 SEHNR, CDR2 FQNEAQ (reference sequence). CDR3 length: 15 amino acids. The CDR3 sequence is CASSFWDRLNTEAFF. DNA of the CDR3: TGTGCCAGCAGCTTCTGGGACCGATTGAACACTGAAGCTTTCTTT.

The chain is built from TRBV4-1 and TRBJ2-3; D call uncertain. This CDR3 has 16 residues. Trimming removed 3 bases from V and 6 bases from J, with 19 bases in between. Germline V gene lookup returns CDR1 MGHRA and CDR2 YSYEKL. The CDR3 loop reads CASSHQTSLLADTQYF. CDR3 DNA: TGCGCCAGCAGCCATCAGACCTCGTTGTTGGCGGATACGCAGTATTTT.

This chain uses TRBV12-5 with TRBJ1-5, with D unresolved. V dropped 3 bases and J dropped 6 bases, with 9 bases sitting between them. The CDR3 has 13 amino acids. Germline CDR1 reads LGHNT; CDR2 reads FRNRAP. The CDR3 DNA reads TGTGCTAGTGGTTTCAATAGTCTTCAGCCCCAGCATTTT. Its protein is CASGFNSLQPQHF.

J is TRBJ2-7 and V is TRBV10-1; tentatively, D is TRBD2 (5 bases). CDR3 length: 13 amino acids. The V gene lost 4 bases and the J gene lost 0 bases, with 7 bases spanning the gap. Germline V lookup: CDR1 WNHNN, CDR2 SYGVQD (reference sequence). The CDR3: CASSVGSSYEQYF. As DNA, the CDR3 is TGCGCCAGCAGTGTTGGGAGCTCCTACGAGCAGTACTTC.

The chain combines TRBV28 with TRBJ2-1; 7 bases are a match to TRBD2. V lost 2 bases to trimming and J lost 6 bases; unmatched junction nucleotides: 1. The germline CDR1 and CDR2 sequences are MDHEN and SYDVKM. This CDR3 contains 13 residues. CDR3 sequence: CASSLERGNEQFF. The DNA of the CDR3 is TGTGCCAGCAGTTTAGAGCGGGGCAATGAGCAGTTCTTC.

This clone showed up just a few times. The rearrangement joins TRBV28 to TRBJ2-1; D is possibly TRBD2 (5 bases). Trimming pared 4 bases from V and 7 bases from J, leaving 23 bases between. Per germline, CDR1 MDHEN and CDR2 SYDVKM. The CDR3 is 17 residues long. The CDR3 DNA sequence: TGTGCCAGCAGTTCGGCCAGATCGGGATGGGTTCGGAATGAGCAGTTCTTC. This encodes CASSSARSGWVRNEQFF.

The rearrangement joins TRBV4-3 to TRBJ2-1, with 9 bases lining up with TRBD2. This CDR3 has 16 residues. With 0 bases clipped from V and 7 bases from J, the junction kept 7 bases outside the gene matches. The germline CDR1 and CDR2 sequences are LGHNA and YSLEER. CDR3 sequence (DNA): TGCGCCAGCAGCCAAGACTTCCTCGGACTAGCGAATGAGCAGTTCTTC. It is translated as CASSQDFLGLANEQFF.

This rearrangement joins TRBV30 to TRBJ2-1; TRBD2 aligns across 7 bases. CDR3 length: 15 residues. V lost 3 bases to trimming and J lost 2 bases; unmatched junction nucleotides: 7. Germline lookup yields CDR1 GTSNPN and CDR2 SVGIG (reference sequence). The CDR3 region has the DNA TGTGCCTGGAGGCTAACTAGCGCTGCCTACAATGAGCAGTTCTTC. It specifies CAWRLTSAAYNEQFF.

This chain connects TRBV5-4 to TRBJ2-5; TRBD2 matches at 9 bases. The germline CDR1 and CDR2 sequences are SGHNT and YYREEE (reference sequence). Unmatched junction bases numbered 21, after V lost 4 bases and J lost 5 bases. This CDR3 has 19 residues. CDR3 in DNA: TGTGCCAGCAGCCCCGACCAAAAGGGTAGCGGGAGATATTTGGAGACCCAGTACTTC. Its translation is CASSPDQKGSGRYLETQYF.

The V gene is TRBV4-3, the J gene TRBJ2-4; tentative D call: TRBD1 (6 bases). V was cut by 0 bases and J by 7 bases, with 13 bases left in between. Looked up from germline, CDR1 is LGHNA and CDR2 is YSLEER. The CDR3 spans 15 residues. The CDR3 sequence is CASSQDPSRGNIQYF. DNA for the CDR3: TGCGCCAGCAGCCAAGATCCTTCCAGGGGTAACATTCAGTACTTC.

The rearrangement uses TRBV7-8 and TRBJ1-2; no definite D call. V lost 2 bases and J lost 1, with 5 bases in between. In germline, CDR1 is SGHVS, CDR2 FQNEAQ. The CDR3 runs 13 residues. CDR3 nucleotide sequence: TGTGCCAGCAGCTTAATTGGTAACTATGGCTACACCTTC. The encoded protein is CASSLIGNYGYTF. Combining the CDR3 with reference TRBV7-8 and TRBJ1-2 gives the whole variable domain GAGVSQSPRYKVAKRGQDVALRCDPISGHVSLFWYQQALGQGPEFLTYFQNEAQLDKSGLPSDRFFAERPEGSVSTLKIQRTQQEDSAVYLCASSLIGNYGYTFGSGTRLTVV.

The genes are TRBV15 and TRBJ1-4; tentatively, D is TRBD1 (5 bases). This CDR3 contains 14 residues. The V end lost 5 bases, the J end lost 6 bases, and 13 bases lay between the germline ends. Germline CDR1 and CDR2: LNHNV and YYDKDF (reference sequence). CDR3 amino acids: CATSQDISYEKLFF. In nucleotides, the CDR3 is TGTGCCACCAGCCAGGACATTTCCTATGAAAAACTGTTTTTT.

The chain has TRBV18 and TRBJ2-6, with a weak D call TRBD2 (5 bases). This CDR3 comprises 14 residues. Trimming removed 7 bases at V and 0 bases at J, with 7 bases between. Germline loops: CDR1 KGHSH, CDR2 LQKENI. CDR3 sequence reads: CASLRGSGANVLTF. The CDR3, as DNA: TGTGCCAGCTTACGGGGCTCTGGGGCCAACGTCCTGACTTTC.

The rearrangement joins TRBV7-6 to TRBJ1-1, with 7 positions matching TRBD1. With V trimmed by 5 bases and J by 6 bases, 15 bases remained unmatched. CDR3 size: 16 residues. Germline V CDR1 and CDR2: SGHVS, FNYEAQ. CDR3 amino acids: CASSRQIGAGGSEAFF. CDR3 DNA sequence: TGTGCCAGCAGCCGACAGATTGGGGCAGGGGGGTCTGAAGCTTTCTTT. Together with reference TRBV7-6 and TRBJ1-1, the CDR3 gives the full variable domain: GAGVSQSPRYKVTKRGQDVALRCDPISGHVSLYWYRQALGQGPEFLTYFNYEAQQDKSGLPNDRFSAERPEGSISTLTIQRTEQRDSAMYRCASSRQIGAGGSEAFFGQGTRLTVV.

The rearrangement links TRBV25-1 to TRBJ2-2; D not resolved. The V gene lost 5 bases and the J gene lost 0 bases, with 7 bases spanning the gap. This CDR3 has 14 amino acids. From germline, CDR1 is MGHDK and CDR2 SYGVNS. The CDR3 DNA reads as TGTGCCAGCAGTAAGACGTCGAACACCGGGGAGCTGTTTTTT. Amino acid sequence: CASSKTSNTGELFF.

The rearrangement links TRBV30 to TRBJ2-7; either TRBD1 or TRBD2 may fit D (5 bases each). CDR1 and CDR2 from the germline V gene are GTSNPN and SVGIG (reference sequence). The CDR3 length is 12 residues. The V end was cut by 2 bases, the J end by 7 bases, with 12 bases between. The CDR3 protein is CAWSLGVREQYF. The DNA for the CDR3 is TGTGCCTGGAGTTTGGGGGTGAGAGAGCAGTACTTC.

The J gene is TRBJ1-3, the V gene TRBV2; 9 bases are a match to TRBD1. The CDR3 is 16 residues long. Trimming cost V 7 bases and J 1 base; bases outside gene matches: 8. The V gene's germline CDR1 is SNHLY and CDR2 FYNNEI. The CDR3 loop is CASNYRDRVSGNTIYF. CDR3 nucleotides: TGTGCCAGCAACTACCGGGACAGGGTATCTGGAAACACCATATATTTT.